The 4 T cell receptor beta chains presented below share a single source sample, sequenced in a study of T-cell memory formation after mild COVID-19. TCRdb processed the 5' RACE reads anew with MiXCR; each CDR3 protein has one entry. Here the sample spans some 250,000 distinct CDR3 sequences, roughly 18% being singletons. Source material: PBMCs or a T cell subset sorted from them (not recorded which). The receptors were sampled from a man younger than 35 who had mild COVID-19 (a few samples of this study predate the infection). Cell type and time point are not known.

In its sample, this clonotype was seen a few times. The V gene is TRBV7-2, the J gene TRBJ2-7, with TRBD2 matching 8 bases. Unmatched junction bases numbered 2, after V lost 1 base and J lost 0 bases. The CDR3 totals 15 residues. Germline lookup yields CDR1 SGHTA and CDR2 FQGNSA. DNA of the CDR3: TGTGCCAGCAGCTTAGACGGGACTAGCTCCTACGAGCAGTACTTC. Protein: CASSLDGTSSYEQYF.

The table lists this clonotype with a few counts. The chain joins TRBV7-2 to TRBJ2-3; 10 nucleotides align to TRBD2. Germline CDR1 and CDR2: SGHTA and FQGNSA. CDR3 size: 15 residues. The trim removed 5 bases at V and 4 bases at J, leaving 6 bases unmatched. The CDR3 DNA sequence: TGTGCCAGCAGCCCTAGCGGGGGACTAGCAGATACGCAGTATTTT. Translated, it gives CASSPSGGLADTQYF.

The table lists this clonotype with a few counts. The V gene is TRBV3-1, the J gene TRBJ2-6; a weak D match, TRBD2 (6 bases). Trimming removed 3 bases at V and 0 bases at J, with 12 bases between. CDR3 length equals 17 residues. CDR1 and CDR2 from the germline V gene are LGHDT and YNNKEL (reference sequence). CDR3 amino acids: CASSQRREPSGANVLTF. Written as DNA, the CDR3 is TGTGCCAGCAGCCAGAGGAGGGAACCCTCTGGGGCCAACGTCCTGACTTTC. Full variable domain (outside the CDR3, taken from reference TRBV3-1 and TRBJ2-6): DTAVSQTPKYLVTQMGNDKSIKCEQNLGHDTMYWYKQDSKKFLKIMFSYNNKELIINETVPNRFSPKSPDKAHLNLHINSLELGDSAVYFCASSQRREPSGANVLTFGAGSRLTVL.

V usage is TRBV3-1 and J usage is TRBJ2-7; TRBD2 aligns across 7 bases. J lost 1 base, V lost 1 base, and 1 base had no gene match. CDR1 is LGHDT and CDR2 is YNNKEL in the germline V gene (reference sequence). The CDR3 is 14 amino acids. The DNA for the CDR3 is TGTGCCAGCAGCCAAGGGGGGGGGTCCTACGAGCAGTACGTC. This translates into CASSQGGGSYEQYV.